The 32 T cell receptor beta chains below come from one sample, sequenced in a study of blood T cells in healthy people across ages. Then a second PCR, running about 6 to 12 cycles, was carried out with a sample-barcoded 5' primer and a J-beta primer mix. Using its own MiXCR run on the 5' RACE reads, TCRdb lists one record per CDR3 protein. This table has about a million distinct CDR3 sequences, about 51% appearing once. The sequencing sample was made of blood. The receptors shown here come from a woman aged 60 to 75 in good health.

At least ten counts were recorded for this clonotype. A junction boundary mismatches the germline segment, possibly from a read error. This chain joins TRBV4-1 and TRBJ2-7, with D perhaps matching TRBD2 (5 bases). The CDR3 covers 15 residues. Per germline, CDR1 MGHRA and CDR2 YSYEKL. CDR3 loop: CASSQVAGSSYEQYF. CDR3 DNA: TGTGCCAGCAGCCAAGTGGCTGGGAGCTCCTACGAGCAGTACTTC.

This chain links TRBV20-1 with TRBJ2-1; 10 positions match TRBD2. The CDR3 loop spans 15 amino acids. Germline CDR1 and CDR2: DFQATT and SNEGSKA (reference sequence). Trimming cost V 5 bases and J 10 bases; bases outside gene matches: 14. CDR3 coding DNA: TGCAGTGCTGCCCGCCCTACGGGACTAGCGCGCGAGCAGTTCTTC. Protein product: CSAARPTGLAREQFF.

This sequence joins TRBV28 and TRBJ2-3; TRBD1 is a possible D gene (5 bases). This CDR3 contains 13 residues. Germline CDR1 reads MDHEN; CDR2 reads SYDVKM. The V end lost 7 bases, the J end lost 10 bases, and 18 bases lay between the germline ends. The CDR3 spells CASKTGFWDAQYF. CDR3 coding DNA: TGTGCCAGCAAAACAGGTTTTTGGGATGCGCAGTATTTT.

Turning to this clonotype: One end of the junction fails to match germline, which may point to a read error. This chain uses TRBV12-3 or TRBV12-4 with TRBJ2-1; D is unclear. This CDR3 has 14 residues. CDR3 DNA: TGTTCCAGCAGTTTGGGAAGCTCCTACAATGAGCAGTTCTTC. This sequence encodes CSSSLGSSYNEQFF.

The gene calls are TRBV27 and TRBJ1-5; 7 bases match TRBD1. CDR3 size: 14 residues. V gave up 5 bases and J gave up 5 bases; unmatched junction bases: 6. Germline CDR1 reads MNHEY; CDR2 reads SMNVEV (reference sequence). This CDR3 is CASSVEGAHQPQHF. In DNA form, the CDR3 reads TGTGCCAGCAGTGTAGAGGGGGCCCATCAGCCCCAGCATTTT.

The chain couples TRBV6-6 to TRBJ1-2, with D possibly TRBD1 on 6 matching bases. CDR3 size: 15 residues. V lost 5 bases to trimming and J lost 4 bases, with 17 bases between them. The V gene's germline CDR1 is MNHNY and CDR2 SVGAGI (reference sequence). This chain's CDR3 is CASSRADSRSYGYTF. The DNA of the CDR3 is TGTGCCAGCAGTCGGGCGGACAGTAGAAGCTATGGCTACACCTTC.

The V call is TRBV27, the J call TRBJ2-3, with D unresolved. The V end was cut by 5 bases, the J end by 4 bases, with 7 bases between. CDR1 is MNHEY and CDR2 is SMNVEV in the germline V gene (reference sequence). The CDR3 contains 12 residues. Here the CDR3 reads CASSPDPDTQYF. Written as DNA, the CDR3 is TGTGCCAGCAGTCCCGACCCAGATACGCAGTATTTT.

This clonotype was found a few times. The chain combines TRBV12-3 or TRBV12-4 with TRBJ1-2; 7 nucleotides align to TRBD1. The CDR3 extends over 16 amino acids. Trimming at V came to 6 bases and at J to 2 bases, leaving 12 bases not matched to a gene. CDR3 DNA sequence: TGTGCCAGCAGCCCTGGGGGGAGGGGGCTGAACTATGGCTACACCTTC. Encoded protein: CASSPGGRGLNYGYTF.

The CDR3 nucleotides read TGTGCCAGCAGTTTAACTCGGGTCTCAAGGAATGAGCAGTACTTC. The encoded protein is CASSLTRVSRNEQYF. The chain joins TRBV28 to TRBJ2-5, with no clear D. Trimming pared 2 bases from V and 11 bases from J, leaving 21 bases between. Germline CDR1 reads MDHEN; CDR2 reads SYDVKM. The CDR3 totals 15 residues.

Only a few counts were recorded for this clonotype. The V and J genes are TRBV28 and TRBJ2-1, with D hard to call. V lost 7 bases and J 8 bases, leaving 15 bases between the germline ends. Germline CDR1 is MDHEN and CDR2 is SYDVKM. This CDR3 spans 13 amino acids. The CDR3 DNA reads as TGTGCCAGCACCTCCTTACCTCATTATGAGCAGTTCTTC. Residues: CASTSLPHYEQFF.

CDR3 bases: TGTGCCAGCAGTTACACCACCCGGACTAGGACTCATGAGCAGTTCTTC. It is translated as CASSYTTRTRTHEQFF. This chain connects TRBV6-5 to TRBJ2-1; 7 nucleotides align to TRBD2. CDR3 length: 16 residues. Looked up from germline, CDR1 is MNHEY and CDR2 is SVGAGI. With V trimmed by 2 bases and J by 8 bases, 12 bases remained unmatched.

This clonotype was detected only a few times. J is TRBJ1-2 and V is TRBV15; the D is unclear. CDR1 and CDR2 from the germline V gene are LNHNV and YYDKDF (reference sequence). V shed 0 bases and J shed 3 bases, with 2 bases lying between them. CDR3 size: 12 residues. CDR3 in DNA: TGTGCCACCAGCAGAGATCACTATGGCTACACCTTC. It yields the protein CATSRDHYGYTF.

The chain recombines TRBV30 with TRBJ2-5; perhaps TRBD1 as D (6 bases). The germline V gene encodes CDR1 GTSNPN and CDR2 SVGIG (reference sequence). This CDR3 has 13 residues. The germline V and J ends were trimmed by 5 bases and 5 bases, with 15 bases remaining between them. The CDR3 sequence is CAWGKSQGETQYF. The CDR3 bases are TGTGCCTGGGGAAAGTCACAGGGTGAGACCCAGTACTTC.

The rearrangement links TRBV5-1 to TRBJ1-1; D gene ambiguous. Germline lookup yields CDR1 SGHRS and CDR2 YFSETQ. V gave up 4 bases and J gave up 4 bases, with 11 bases separating them. The length of the CDR3 is 13 residues. The CDR3 region has the DNA TGCGCCAGCAGCCACCCGAGTGGCACTGAAGCTTTCTTT. This translates into CASSHPSGTEAFF.

This sequence joins TRBV7-9 and TRBJ2-7; possibly TRBD2 for D (6 bases). V shed 0 bases and J shed 4 bases, with 22 bases lying between them. Germline CDR1 reads SEHNR; CDR2 reads FQNEAQ (reference sequence). The CDR3 runs 18 residues. The CDR3 DNA sequence: TGTGCCAGCAGCTTAGCCCATGTGCGGGACGGAGACTCATACGAGCAGTACTTC. Protein product: CASSLAHVRDGDSYEQYF.

The chain combines TRBV2 with TRBJ2-1, with 12 nucleotides matching TRBD2. V gave up 4 bases and J gave up 9 bases; unmatched junction bases: 10. CDR3 size: 16 residues. From germline, CDR1 is SNHLY and CDR2 FYNNEI. The CDR3 bases are TGTGCCAGCAGTGGGACGACTAGCGGGAGCAGTGGTGAGCAGTTCTTC. This encodes CASSGTTSGSSGEQFF.

This clonotype occurred a few times. This chain uses TRBV29-1 with TRBJ2-7, with D perhaps TRBD1 (6 bases). Deletions cut 8 bases from V and 3 bases from J, with 17 bases between. Germline V gene data show CDR1 as SQVTM and CDR2 as ANQGSEA. The CDR3 consists of 13 residues. The CDR3 nucleotides read TGCAGCACATCGAGGGGACAAAACTACGAGCAGTACTTC. Amino acid sequence: CSTSRGQNYEQYF.

V is TRBV7-9 and J is TRBJ2-7, with a weak D call TRBD2 (5 bases). Trimming took 1 base from V and 3 from J, leaving 10 bases between them. Germline values: CDR1 SEHNR, CDR2 FQNEAQ (reference sequence). This CDR3 has 14 residues. The CDR3 bases are TGTGCCAGCAGCTTAGAGCGGCAGCACTACGAGCAGTACTTC. Residues: CASSLERQHYEQYF.

In regard to this clonotype: Just one base apart from a much larger clone, this may be a read error. V is TRBV6-5 and J is TRBJ2-7; the match to TRBD1 covers 8 bases. The germline V gene has CDR1 MNHEY and CDR2 SVGAGI. This CDR3 has 14 amino acids. V shed 2 bases, J shed 2 bases, and the junction held 2 bases outside the gene matches. The CDR3 region is CASSYRTGPYEQYF. The CDR3 DNA is TGTGCCAGCAGTTACCGGACAGGGCCCTACGAGCAGTACTTC.

The V and J genes are TRBV20-1 and TRBJ2-3; D is undetermined. Germline CDR1 and CDR2: DFQATT and SNEGSKA (reference sequence). V was shortened by 5 bases and J by 3 bases, with 15 bases between the two germline ends. CDR3 length: 14 residues. The DNA for the CDR3 is TGCAGTGCTTGGGAAACGGGTAGGACAGATACGCAGTATTTT. This codes for CSAWETGRTDTQYF.

The V gene is TRBV28, the J gene TRBJ2-5; 10 nucleotides agree with TRBD2. The V gene end was trimmed by 5 bases and the J gene end by 6 bases; junction bases not matched to a gene: 12. Germline assignment: CDR1 MDHEN and CDR2 SYDVKM. The CDR3 has 16 amino acids. The CDR3 nucleotides read TGTGCCAGCAGTCCCGAGACCAGCGGGAGGGTTAAGACCCAGTACTTC. Protein: CASSPETSGRVKTQYF.

The genes are TRBV7-6 and TRBJ2-1; the match to TRBD1 covers 7 bases. The junction had 13 bases not matched to a gene; V was cut back by 5 bases and J by 6 bases. Germline V gives CDR1 SGHVS, CDR2 FNYEAQ. This CDR3 comprises 16 residues. The CDR3 DNA reads TGTGCCAGCAGCCCAAGACTACAGGGGCTGAGCAATGAGCAGTTCTTC. Amino acid sequence: CASSPRLQGLSNEQFF.

V is TRBV20-1 and J is TRBJ2-7; the match to TRBD2 covers 7 bases. CDR1 and CDR2 (germline): DFQATT, SNEGSKA (reference sequence). The CDR3 is 15 amino acids. V lost 3 bases and J lost 0; bases outside the gene matches: 8. CDR3 DNA sequence: TGCAGTGCTAGGAGGTGGGAGGGGAGCTCCTACGAGCAGTACTTC. Translated: CSARRWEGSSYEQYF.

The chain's CDR3 is CASSVEQREIGVGQFF. The CDR3, as DNA: TGTGCCAGCAGCGTAGAACAGCGGGAGATAGGAGTAGGGCAGTTCTTC. V usage is TRBV9 and J usage is TRBJ2-1; 8 bases are shared with TRBD2. The CDR3 length is 16 residues. Germline lookup yields CDR1 SGDLS and CDR2 YYNGEE. The junction had 14 bases not matched to a gene; V was cut back by 0 bases and J by 12 bases.

Here the CDR3 reads CASSRDSPLGEQYF. DNA for the CDR3: TGCGCCAGCAGCCGGGACAGTCCCCTGGGTGAGCAGTACTTC. The V gene is TRBV4-1, the J gene TRBJ2-4; 7 bases align to TRBD1. With 4 bases clipped from V and 13 bases from J, the junction kept 13 bases outside the gene matches. The CDR3 loop spans 14 amino acids. The germline gives CDR1 MGHRA, CDR2 YSYEKL.

This clonotype was recorded a few times. V gene TRBV7-8 combines with J gene TRBJ2-5, with 8 bases aligning to TRBD2. The CDR3 is 19 residues long. V lost 3 bases, J lost 2 bases, and 17 bases stayed unmatched. Germline CDR1 SGHVS, CDR2 FQNEAQ. The CDR3 sequence: CASSFHPQSGRGMQETQYF. The CDR3 nucleotides read TGTGCCAGCAGCTTCCACCCTCAGAGCGGGAGAGGGATGCAAGAGACCCAGTACTTC.

This clonotype was seen a handful of times. The chain carries TRBV4-1 and TRBJ2-3; weak D call: TRBD2 (6 bases). Between the trimmed V and J ends, which lost 4 bases and 6 bases, there was a span of 20 bases. The CDR3 covers 16 residues. CDR1 is MGHRA and CDR2 is YSYEKL in the germline V gene. The CDR3 reads CASSRSGPFGGDTQYF. The CDR3 DNA reads as TGCGCCAGCAGCCGCAGCGGGCCTTTTGGGGGGGATACGCAGTATTTT.

V gene TRBV2 combines with J gene TRBJ2-3; 8 bases line up with TRBD2. Per the germline V gene, CDR1 is SNHLY and CDR2 is FYNNEI. V was pared by 5 bases and J by 6 bases, with 13 bases of the junction left unmatched. The CDR3 length is 16 residues. For the CDR3, the DNA is TGTGCCAGCAGTCTAGCGGGTGCCGAGGATACGGATACGCAGTATTTT. Amino acids: CASSLAGAEDTDTQYF.

The chain recombines TRBV18 with TRBJ2-7; perhaps D is TRBD1 or TRBD2 (5 bases each). Germline lookup yields CDR1 KGHSH and CDR2 LQKENI. This CDR3 comprises 14 residues. Trimming took 3 bases from V and 6 from J, leaving 15 bases between them. The CDR3 region has the DNA TGTGCCAGCTCACCTAGAGCCGGGGACGCCGAGCAGTACTTC. This gives the protein CASSPRAGDAEQYF.

The table lists this clonotype with a count of one. The chain uses TRBV18 and TRBJ2-5; maybe TRBD2 (6 bases). The J call is doubtful: the DNA matches TRBJ2-7 better. The germline V gene has CDR1 KGHSH and CDR2 LQKENI. This CDR3 comprises 16 residues. The CDR3 loop reads CASSPKGGGPSYEQYF. The DNA for the CDR3 is TGTGCCAGCTCACCTAAAGGAGGAGGGCCGTCCTACGAGCAGTACTTC.

The chain has TRBV2 and TRBJ2-4; 10 bases are a match to TRBD1. The CDR3 consists of 16 residues. Germline values: CDR1 SNHLY, CDR2 FYNNEI. Losses at the gene ends were 7 bases for V and 5 bases for J; bases not matched to a gene: 11. The DNA for the CDR3 is TGTGCCAGCAATTTCGGACAGGGGGAACTCCAAAACATTCAGTACTTC. This encodes CASNFGQGELQNIQYF.

The V call is TRBV20-1, the J call TRBJ2-3; no definite D call. Trimming pared 5 bases from V and 4 bases from J, leaving 7 bases between. Germline CDR1 is DFQATT and CDR2 is SNEGSKA (reference sequence). The CDR3 sequence is 11 residues long. Here the CDR3 DNA reads TGCAGTGCTCAAGTGGCAGATACGCAGTATTTT. This translates into CSAQVADTQYF.